The 8 T cell receptor beta chains given below trace back to one sample, sequenced in a study of blood T cells in healthy people across ages. Next came a second PCR, run for about 6 to 11 cycles, which used a sample-barcoded 5' primer along with a J-beta primer mix. One entry per CDR3 protein, called by TCRdb with MiXCR from the 5' RACE reads. The top ten clones hold more than 25% of a sample with approximately 800,000 distinct CDR3 sequences, roughly 56% of them seen once. Specimen: blood. These receptors all stem from a man aged 35 to 55 in good health.

The chain is built from TRBV5-6 and TRBJ2-3; D not certain. The CDR3 consists of 14 residues. CDR1 is SGHDT, CDR2 YYEEEE, per germline. The ends were cut back, 1 base at V and 4 bases at J, with 10 bases in the middle. The CDR3 bases are TGTGCCAGCAGCTTGTCGCCCCGGGCAGATACGCAGTATTTT. As protein: CASSLSPRADTQYF.

The genes are TRBV11-2 and TRBJ1-2; D remains unclear. The CDR3 spans 15 residues. With 4 bases removed from V and 4 bases from J, the gap between germline ends came to 16 bases. Germline CDR1 SGHAT, CDR2 FQNNGV. CDR3 protein: CASSYPGRSIYGYTF. In DNA form, the CDR3 reads TGTGCCAGCAGCTATCCTGGGAGGAGCATCTATGGCTACACCTTC.

The chain links TRBV28 to TRBJ2-3, with D possibly being TRBD1 (5 bases). V was trimmed by 5 bases and J by 0 bases, leaving 9 bases between them. This CDR3 contains 14 residues. Germline CDR1 is MDHEN and CDR2 is SYDVKM. CDR3 loop: CASSPDTSTDTQYF. CDR3 nucleotide sequence: TGTGCCAGCAGTCCGGACACAAGCACAGATACGCAGTATTTT.

This clonotype appeared a single time. The chain couples TRBV12-3 or TRBV12-4 to TRBJ1-2, with D unresolved. The CDR3 is 16 amino acids. With 6 bases removed from V and 3 bases from J, the gap between germline ends came to 20 bases. The CDR3 coding sequence is TGTGCCAGCAGCCTAAGCTCGGTGTCCCCCTACTATGGCTACACCTTC. It yields the protein CASSLSSVSPYYGYTF.

The rearrangement joins TRBV7-2 to TRBJ1-2, with a weak D call TRBD1 (6 bases). Trimming pared 4 bases from V and 6 bases from J, leaving 18 bases between. The CDR3 length is 15 residues. CDR1 and CDR2 (germline): SGHTA, FQGNSA. CDR3 coding DNA: TGTGCCAGCAGCTCCCGGGGGGGGGCGCTTGATGGCTACACCTTC. It translates to CASSSRGGALDGYTF.

J is TRBJ2-1 and V is TRBV27, with 11 bases matching TRBD2. CDR1 MNHEY and CDR2 SMNVEV come from the germline V gene (reference sequence). This CDR3 is 15 amino acids long. V was pared by 6 bases and J by 5 bases, with 6 bases of the junction left unmatched. The CDR3 DNA is TGTGCCAGCAGCGCCGGGACTAGCGGTAACAATGAGCAGTTCTTC. Amino acids: CASSAGTSGNNEQFF.

The J gene is TRBJ2-4, the V gene TRBV11-2; TRBD1 agrees at 7 bases. The J call may be mistaken, given a closer DNA end match to TRBJ2-7. Germline V gives CDR1 SGHAT, CDR2 FQNNGV. The CDR3 runs to 16 residues. As DNA, the CDR3 is TGTGCCAGCAGCACCATAACCGGGACAGACATTCACGAGCAGTACTTC. The encoded protein is CASSTITGTDIHEQYF.

V gene TRBV5-1 combines with J gene TRBJ2-1, with 9 bases aligning to TRBD2. After removal of 7 bases from V and 5 bases from J, the junction contained 7 bases not matched to a gene. The germline V gene encodes CDR1 SGHRS and CDR2 YFSETQ. The CDR3 has 14 amino acids. CDR3 in amino acids: CASASSGGHNEQFF. The DNA for the CDR3 is TGCGCCAGCGCCTCGAGCGGGGGGCACAATGAGCAGTTCTTC.